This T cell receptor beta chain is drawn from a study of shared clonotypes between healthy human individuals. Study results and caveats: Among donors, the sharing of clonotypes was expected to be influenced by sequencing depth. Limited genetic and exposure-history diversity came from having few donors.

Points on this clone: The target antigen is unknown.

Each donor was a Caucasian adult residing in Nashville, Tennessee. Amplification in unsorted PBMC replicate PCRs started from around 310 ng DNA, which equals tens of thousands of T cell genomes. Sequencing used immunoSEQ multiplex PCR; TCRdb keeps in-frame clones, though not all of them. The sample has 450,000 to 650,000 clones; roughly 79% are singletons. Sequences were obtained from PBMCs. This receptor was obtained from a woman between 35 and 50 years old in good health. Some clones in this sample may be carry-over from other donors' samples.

The CDR3 is CASNGLAGVVEQFF. CDR3 coding DNA: TGTGCCAGTAATGGACTAGCGGGAGTAGTTGAGCAGTTCTTC. The chain recombines TRBV19 with TRBJ2-1; 13 bases line up with TRBD2. CDR3 size: 14 residues. The germline V gene has CDR1 LNHDA and CDR2 SQIVND (reference sequence). V lost 7 bases to trimming and J lost 9 bases; unmatched junction nucleotides: 6.